This T cell receptor beta chain was recorded in a study of blood T cell repertoires in COVID-19. Overall study context: From the United States, Italy and Spain came samples of acute and convalescent COVID-19.

This clone was observed a handful of times. V lost 6 bases to trimming and J lost 5 bases, with 17 bases between them. Germline values: CDR1 SNHLY, CDR2 FYNNEI. This CDR3 has 15 residues. The repertoire was sequenced with immunoSEQ multiplex PCR; TCRdb's copy has only in-frame clones and lacks some. Among under 75,000 clones listed, about 70% were seen once. The TCR originated in a woman aged 80 or over with acute or convalescent COVID-19. The sample comprised peripheral blood. The V gene is TRBV2, the J gene TRBJ2-1; a possible D gene is TRBD2 (6 bases). CDR3 bases: TGTGCCAGCAGCCGCTTCGCGGGGCGAAACAATGAGCAGTTCTTC. It yields the protein CASSRFAGRNNEQFF.